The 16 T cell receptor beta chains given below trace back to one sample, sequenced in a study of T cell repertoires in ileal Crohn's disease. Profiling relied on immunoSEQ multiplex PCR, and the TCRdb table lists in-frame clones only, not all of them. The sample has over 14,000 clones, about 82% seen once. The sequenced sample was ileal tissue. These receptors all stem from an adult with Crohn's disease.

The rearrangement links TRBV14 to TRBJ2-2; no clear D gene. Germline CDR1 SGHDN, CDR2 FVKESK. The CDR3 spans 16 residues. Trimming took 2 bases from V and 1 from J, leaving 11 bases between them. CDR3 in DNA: TGTGCCAGCAGCCAATTCGCGACTTTGAACACCGGGGAGCTGTTTTTT. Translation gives CASSQFATLNTGELFF.

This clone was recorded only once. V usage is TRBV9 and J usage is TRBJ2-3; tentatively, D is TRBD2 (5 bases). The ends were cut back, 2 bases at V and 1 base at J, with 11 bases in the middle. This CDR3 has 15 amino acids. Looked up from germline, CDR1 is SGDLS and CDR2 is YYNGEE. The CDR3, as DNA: TGTGCCAGCAGCGTCCAACCCGGGGGCACAGATACGCAGTATTTT. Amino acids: CASSVQPGGTDTQYF.

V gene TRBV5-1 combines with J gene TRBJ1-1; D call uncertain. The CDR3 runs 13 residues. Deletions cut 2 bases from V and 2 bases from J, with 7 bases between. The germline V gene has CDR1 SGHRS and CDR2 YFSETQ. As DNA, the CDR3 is TGCGCCAGCAGCTTCGTGGGCAACACTGAAGCTTTCTTT. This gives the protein CASSFVGNTEAFF.

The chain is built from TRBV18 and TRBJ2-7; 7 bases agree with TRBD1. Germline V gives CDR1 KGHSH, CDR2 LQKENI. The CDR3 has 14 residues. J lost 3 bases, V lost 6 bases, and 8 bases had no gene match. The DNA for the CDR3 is TGTGCCAGCTCGCACCCGGGACAGAGCTACGAGCAGTACTTC. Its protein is CASSHPGQSYEQYF.

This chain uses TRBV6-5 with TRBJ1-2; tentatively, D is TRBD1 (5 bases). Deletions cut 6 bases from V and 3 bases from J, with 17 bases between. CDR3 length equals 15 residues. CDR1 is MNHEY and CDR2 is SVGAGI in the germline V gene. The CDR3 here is CASRLGGSRDYGYTF. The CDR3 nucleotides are TGTGCCAGCAGACTCGGGGGGAGCCGCGACTATGGCTACACCTTC.

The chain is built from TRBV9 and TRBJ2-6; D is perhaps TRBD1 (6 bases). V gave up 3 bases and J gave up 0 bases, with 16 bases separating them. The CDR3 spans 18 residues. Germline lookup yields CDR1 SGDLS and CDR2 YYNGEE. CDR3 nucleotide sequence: TGTGCCAGCAGCGCCGGGACAAACCTTCTCTCTGGGGCCAACGTCCTGACTTTC. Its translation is CASSAGTNLLSGANVLTF. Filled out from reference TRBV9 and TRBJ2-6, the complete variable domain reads DSGVTQTPKHLITATGQRVTLRCSPRSGDLSVYWYQQSLDQGLQFLIQYYNGEERAKGNILERFSAQQFPDLHSELNLSSLELGDSALYFCASSAGTNLLSGANVLTFGAGSRLTVL.

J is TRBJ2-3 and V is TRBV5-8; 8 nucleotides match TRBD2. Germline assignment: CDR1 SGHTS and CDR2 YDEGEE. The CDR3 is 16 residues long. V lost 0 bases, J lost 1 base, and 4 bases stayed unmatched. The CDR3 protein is CASSLVGTSGTDTQYF. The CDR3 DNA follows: TGTGCCAGCAGCTTGGTGGGGACTAGTGGCACAGATACGCAGTATTTT.

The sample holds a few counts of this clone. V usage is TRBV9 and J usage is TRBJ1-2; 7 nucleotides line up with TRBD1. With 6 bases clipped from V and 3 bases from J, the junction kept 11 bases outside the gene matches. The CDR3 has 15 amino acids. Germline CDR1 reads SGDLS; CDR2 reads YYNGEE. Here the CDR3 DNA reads TGTGCCAGCACCAACCTGGGGACAGCATACTATGGCTACACCTTC. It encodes CASTNLGTAYYGYTF.

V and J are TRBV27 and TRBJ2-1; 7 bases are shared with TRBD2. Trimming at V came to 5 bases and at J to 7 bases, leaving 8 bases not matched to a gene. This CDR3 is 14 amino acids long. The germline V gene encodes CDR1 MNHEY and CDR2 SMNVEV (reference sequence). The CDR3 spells CASSLGLVYNEQFF. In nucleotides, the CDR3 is TGTGCCAGCAGTCTAGGACTAGTGTATAATGAGCAGTTCTTC.

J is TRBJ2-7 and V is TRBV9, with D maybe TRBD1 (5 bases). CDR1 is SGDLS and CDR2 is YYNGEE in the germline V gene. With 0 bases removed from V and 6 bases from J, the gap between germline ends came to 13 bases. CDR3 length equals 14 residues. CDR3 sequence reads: CASSVAVQGGEQYF. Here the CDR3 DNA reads TGTGCCAGCAGCGTAGCGGTCCAGGGCGGCGAGCAGTACTTC.

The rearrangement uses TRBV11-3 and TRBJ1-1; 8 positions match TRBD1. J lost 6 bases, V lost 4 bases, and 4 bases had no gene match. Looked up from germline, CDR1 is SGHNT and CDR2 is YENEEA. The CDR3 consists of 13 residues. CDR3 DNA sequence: TGTGCCAGCAGCTCGTCACAGGGGGCTGAAGCTTTCTTT. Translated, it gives CASSSSQGAEAFF.

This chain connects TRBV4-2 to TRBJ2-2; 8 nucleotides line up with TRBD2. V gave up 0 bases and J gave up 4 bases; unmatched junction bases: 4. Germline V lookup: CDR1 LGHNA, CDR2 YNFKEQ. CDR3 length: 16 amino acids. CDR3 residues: CASSQDPGLATGELFF. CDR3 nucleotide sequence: TGTGCCAGCAGCCAAGATCCCGGACTAGCCACCGGGGAGCTGTTTTTT.

CDR3 nucleotide sequence: TGCGCCAGCAGATCCCAAAGGGGCGGGAGTGGGTACAATGAGCAGTTCTTC. Its translation is CASRSQRGGSGYNEQFF. The chain combines TRBV5-1 with TRBJ2-1, with TRBD2 matching over 7 bases. The CDR3 sequence is 17 residues long. V gave up 5 bases and J gave up 4 bases; unmatched junction bases: 15. The V gene's germline CDR1 is SGHRS and CDR2 YFSETQ.

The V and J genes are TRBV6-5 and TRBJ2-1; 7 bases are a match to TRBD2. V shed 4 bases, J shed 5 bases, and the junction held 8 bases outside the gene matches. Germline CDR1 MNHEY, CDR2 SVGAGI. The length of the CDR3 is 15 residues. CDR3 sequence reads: CASSSPSGRNNEQFF. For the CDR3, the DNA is TGTGCCAGCAGTTCCCCTAGCGGAAGAAACAATGAGCAGTTCTTC.

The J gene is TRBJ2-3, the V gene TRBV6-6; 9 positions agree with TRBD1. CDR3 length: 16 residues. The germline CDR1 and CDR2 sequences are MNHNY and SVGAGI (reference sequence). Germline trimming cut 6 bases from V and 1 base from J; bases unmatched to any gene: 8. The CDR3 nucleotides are TGTGCCAGCAGCAACCCGGGACAGGGCCGCACAGATACGCAGTATTTT. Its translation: CASSNPGQGRTDTQYF.

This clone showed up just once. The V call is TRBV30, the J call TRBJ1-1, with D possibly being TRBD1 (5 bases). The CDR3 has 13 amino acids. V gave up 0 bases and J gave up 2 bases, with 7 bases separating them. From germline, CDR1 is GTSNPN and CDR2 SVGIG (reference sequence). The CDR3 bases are TGTGCCTGGAGTGTGACAGTTAACACTGAAGCTTTCTTT. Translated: CAWSVTVNTEAFF.